These 29 T cell receptor beta chains were sequenced from one sample in a study of blood T cell repertoires in COVID-19. This table comes from immunoSEQ multiplex PCR, and its TCRdb copy is limited to in-frame clones, with some not included. This sample has approximately 170,000 clones, with more than 85% found just once. Sequenced input: peripheral blood. These receptor sequences come from a woman over 75 in a cohort sampled during active or convalescent COVID-19.

This clone was recorded a few times. The chain couples TRBV6-5 to TRBJ2-7; D gene unclear. CDR1 is MNHEY and CDR2 is SVGAGI in the germline V gene. The CDR3 spans 14 residues. Trimming shortened V by 7 bases and J by 1 base, and 14 bases separated the two germline ends. The CDR3 DNA follows: TGTGCCAGCACCGTAACATGGCAATCCTACGAGCAGTACTTC. Its translation is CASTVTWQSYEQYF.

The V and J genes are TRBV7-7 and TRBJ2-1, with 8 positions matching TRBD2. The CDR3 runs 15 residues. Germline V gene data show CDR1 as SSHAT and CDR2 as FNYEAQ (reference sequence). The V segment lost 3 bases and the J segment 8 bases; nucleotides outside the gene matches: 9. The CDR3 DNA follows: TGTGCCAGCAGCTTGGGCCGAGCGGGAGTCTATGAGCAGTTCTTC. The encoded protein is CASSLGRAGVYEQFF.

The chain has TRBV5-1 and TRBJ2-1; TRBD2 aligns across 12 bases. CDR1 and CDR2 (germline): SGHRS, YFSETQ. The CDR3 runs to 15 residues. Germline trimming cut 0 bases from V and 9 bases from J; bases unmatched to any gene: 4. The CDR3 spells CASSLARTSGIEQFF. Written as DNA, the CDR3 is TGCGCCAGCAGCTTGGCCCGGACTAGCGGGATTGAGCAGTTCTTC.

The genes are TRBV29-1 and TRBJ2-7; TRBD2 matches 9 bases. J was trimmed by 3 bases and V by 0 bases; bases with no gene match: 6. The CDR3 spans 15 residues. Germline assignment: CDR1 SQVTM and CDR2 ANQGSEA. CDR3 in DNA: TGCAGCGTTGAAGACCGTTTAGCGGGGGACTACGAGCAGTACTTC. It specifies CSVEDRLAGDYEQYF.

The rearrangement links TRBV7-8 to TRBJ2-3, with 9 nucleotides matching TRBD1. Per germline, CDR1 SGHVS and CDR2 FQNEAQ. This CDR3 is 13 amino acids long. Unmatched junction bases numbered 6, after V lost 9 bases and J lost 5 bases. The CDR3 region has the DNA TGTGCCAGTACAGGGGGCGGGAAAGATACGCAGTATTTT. Amino acid sequence: CASTGGGKDTQYF.

The V gene is TRBV28, the J gene TRBJ1-2; D remains ambiguous. The V gene lost 5 bases and the J gene lost 4 bases, with 17 bases spanning the gap. This CDR3 has 15 amino acids. CDR1 is MDHEN and CDR2 is SYDVKM in the germline V gene. CDR3 DNA sequence: TGTGCCAGCAGTGCGCTTGAGATCGTGCTCTATGGCTACACCTTC. This codes for CASSALEIVLYGYTF.

The chain employs TRBV5-6 and TRBJ2-3; TRBD2 matches at 11 bases. J gave up 5 bases and V 4 bases, and 9 bases lay outside the gene matches. Looked up from germline, CDR1 is SGHDT and CDR2 is YYEEEE. The CDR3 totals 16 residues. For the CDR3, the DNA is TGTGCCAGCAGCGACCTAGCGGGGGGTTTACGAGATACGCAGTATTTT. Translating gives CASSDLAGGLRDTQYF.

The chain combines TRBV7-9 with TRBJ2-1; 13 bases line up with TRBD2. The junction had 8 bases not matched to a gene; V was cut back by 4 bases and J by 2 bases. CDR1 is SEHNR, CDR2 FQNEAQ, per germline (reference sequence). This CDR3 has 18 amino acids. CDR3 in amino acids: CASSSRTSGGLTYNEQFF. CDR3 DNA sequence: TGTGCCAGCAGCTCCCGGACTAGCGGGGGCCTCACCTACAATGAGCAGTTCTTC.

This clone was observed a handful of times. The chain is built from TRBV9 and TRBJ1-1; perhaps TRBD1 as D (5 bases). CDR1 SGDLS and CDR2 YYNGEE come from the germline V gene. CDR3 length: 16 amino acids. The V end lost 0 bases, the J end lost 2 bases, and 14 bases lay between the germline ends. The chain's CDR3 is CASSVGVGGYNTEAFF. The CDR3, as DNA: TGTGCCAGCAGCGTAGGGGTCGGGGGGTATAACACTGAAGCTTTCTTT. The full variable domain, in which reference TRBV9 and TRBJ1-1 provide the parts outside the CDR3, is DSGVTQTPKHLITATGQRVTLRCSPRSGDLSVYWYQQSLDQGLQFLIQYYNGEERAKGNILERFSAQQFPDLHSELNLSSLELGDSALYFCASSVGVGGYNTEAFFGQGTRLTVV.

The chain joins TRBV5-4 to TRBJ1-2; TRBD1 agrees at 7 bases. This CDR3 is built from 16 residues. Germline V lookup: CDR1 SGHNT, CDR2 YYREEE (reference sequence). V lost 4 bases to trimming and J lost 5 bases; unmatched junction nucleotides: 14. Written as DNA, the CDR3 is TGTGCCAGCAGCCACGGACAGGCCGGGCCCCTATATGGCTACACCTTC. Residues: CASSHGQAGPLYGYTF. The variable domain in full, with the rest retrieved from reference TRBV5-4 and TRBJ1-2, is ETGVTQSPTHLIKTRGQQVTLRCSSQSGHNTVSWYQQALGQGPQFIFQYYREEENGRGNFPPRFSGLQFPNYSSELNVNALELDDSALYLCASSHGQAGPLYGYTFGSGTRLTVV.

The chain recombines TRBV25-1 with TRBJ2-5; TRBD1 aligns across 8 bases. Germline V gene data show CDR1 as MGHDK and CDR2 as SYGVNS. V dropped 4 bases and J dropped 5; count of bases not matched to a gene: 9. CDR3 length: 15 residues. CDR3 coding DNA: TGTGCCAGCAGTGCCTGGGACAGGTCTTTGGAGACCCAGTACTTC. It encodes CASSAWDRSLETQYF.

The chain joins TRBV6-1 to TRBJ2-1; 11 nucleotides match TRBD1. V lost 1 base and J lost 7; bases outside the gene matches: 9. The V gene's germline CDR1 is MNHNS and CDR2 SASEGT. There are 17 residues in the CDR3. CDR3 in DNA: TGTGCCAGCAGTGAAGAAGGGCGGGGGACAGGGGGAAATGAGCAGTTCTTC. This encodes CASSEEGRGTGGNEQFF.

V is TRBV19 and J is TRBJ2-1; D is undetermined. The CDR3 has 18 residues. Germline lookup yields CDR1 LNHDA and CDR2 SQIVND (reference sequence). With 4 bases removed from V and 0 bases from J, the gap between germline ends came to 19 bases. Written as DNA, the CDR3 is TGTGCCAGTAGTACCCCCCCAAGACTTTTCAGCTCCTACAATGAGCAGTTCTTC. It is translated as CASSTPPRLFSSYNEQFF. Full variable domain (missing parts from reference TRBV19 and TRBJ2-1): DGGITQSPKYLFRKEGQNVTLSCEQNLNHDAMYWYRQDPGQGLRLIYYSQIVNDFQKGDIAEGYSVSREKKESFPLTVTSAQKNPTAFYLCASSTPPRLFSSYNEQFFGPGTRLTVL.

The chain combines TRBV4-1 with TRBJ1-3, with a weak D call TRBD1 (6 bases). V was cut by 6 bases and J by 0 bases, with 15 bases left in between. Germline loops: CDR1 MGHRA, CDR2 YSYEKL. The CDR3 has 16 residues. The CDR3 sequence is CASSRSTGSSGNTIYF. The CDR3 DNA reads TGCGCCAGCAGTAGGTCGACAGGAAGCTCTGGAAACACCATATATTTT.

The DNA of the CDR3 is TGTGCCAGCAGCGCACAGAACACCGGGGAGCTGTTTTTT. Amino acids: CASSAQNTGELFF. The chain joins TRBV7-9 to TRBJ2-2; D not certain. CDR3 length equals 13 residues. CDR1 and CDR2 (germline): SEHNR, FQNEAQ (reference sequence). Between the trimmed V and J ends, which lost 5 bases and 1 base, there was a span of 5 bases.

The chain employs TRBV27 and TRBJ1-2; tentatively, D is TRBD1 (5 bases). Trimming took 0 bases from V and 6 from J, leaving 11 bases between them. The CDR3 consists of 14 residues. The germline V gene encodes CDR1 MNHEY and CDR2 SMNVEV (reference sequence). CDR3 nucleotides: TGTGCCAGCAGTTTATCGGGGGGAACTCATGGCTACACCTTC. Translated, it gives CASSLSGGTHGYTF.

The V call is TRBV7-9, the J call TRBJ2-3; D is undetermined. Trimming pared 1 base from V and 5 bases from J, leaving 10 bases between. In germline, CDR1 is SEHNR, CDR2 FQNEAQ (reference sequence). The CDR3 runs to 14 residues. CDR3 coding DNA: TGTGCCAGCAGCTTAGGATCGGGTGGAGATACGCAGTATTTT. This encodes CASSLGSGGDTQYF. Supplemented by reference TRBV7-9 and TRBJ2-3, the full variable domain reads DTGVSQNPRHKITKRGQNVTFRCDPISEHNRLYWYRQTLGQGPEFLTYFQNEAQLEKSRLLSDRFSAERPKGSFSTLEIQRTEQGDSAMYLCASSLGSGGDTQYFGPGTRLTVL.

The genes are TRBV6-2 or TRBV6-3 and TRBJ1-1; weak D call: TRBD1 (5 bases). Germline V gene lookup returns CDR1 MNHEY and CDR2 SVGEGT. V shed 5 bases and J shed 5 bases, with 9 bases lying between them. This CDR3 is built from 12 residues. CDR3 sequence (DNA): TGTGCCAGCAGTACGACAGTGACTGAAGCTTTCTTT. Amino acids: CASSTTVTEAFF.

The sample holds one count of this clone. CDR3 coding DNA: TGTGCCACCAGGACAGGGTCGTGGGAGACCCAGTACTTC. It is translated as CATRTGSWETQYF. V and J are TRBV15 and TRBJ2-5, with 7 bases fitting TRBD1. Germline V CDR1 and CDR2: LNHNV, YYDKDF (reference sequence). The CDR3 contains 13 residues. V dropped 6 bases and J dropped 5; count of bases not matched to a gene: 6.

The gene calls are TRBV10-3 and TRBJ2-7, with D hard to call. Looked up from germline, CDR1 is ENHRY and CDR2 is SYGVKD. Trimming stripped 0 bases from V and 7 bases from J, with 7 bases between. CDR3 size: 12 residues. CDR3 in amino acids: CAISESSLEQYF. The CDR3 region has the DNA TGTGCCATCAGTGAGTCGTCTCTAGAGCAGTACTTC.

Here the CDR3 reads CASSLGLGGAYNEQFF. CDR3 nucleotide sequence: TGTGCCAGCAGCTTAGGGCTCGGGGGAGCCTACAATGAGCAGTTCTTC. This sequence joins TRBV11-3 and TRBJ2-1, with a possible D match to TRBD2 (6 bases). Germline V lookup: CDR1 SGHNT, CDR2 YENEEA. Trimming removed 1 base from V and 2 bases from J, with 12 bases in between. This CDR3 has 16 residues.

This chain connects TRBV11-2 to TRBJ2-7; D is possibly TRBD2 (6 bases). Germline V lookup: CDR1 SGHAT, CDR2 FQNNGV. This CDR3 spans 16 amino acids. V lost 5 bases to trimming and J lost 3 bases, with 20 bases between them. CDR3 residues: CASSPTVGGPGYEQYF. CDR3 bases: TGTGCCAGCAGCCCCACCGTGGGGGGACCGGGCTACGAGCAGTACTTC. Combining the CDR3 with reference TRBV11-2 and TRBJ2-7 gives the whole variable domain EAGVAQSPRYKIIEKRQSVAFWCNPISGHATLYWYQQILGQGPKLLIQFQNNGVVDDSQLPKDRFSAERLKGVDSTLKIQPAKLEDSAVYLCASSPTVGGPGYEQYFGPGTRLTVT.

V usage is TRBV11-2 and J usage is TRBJ1-2, with D perhaps matching TRBD1 (6 bases). With 5 bases removed from V and 8 bases from J, the gap between germline ends came to 9 bases. This CDR3 region has 11 residues. CDR1 is SGHAT, CDR2 FQNNGV, per germline. CDR3 in amino acids: CASSKGGGYTF. CDR3 sequence (DNA): TGTGCCAGCAGCAAAGGGGGAGGCTACACCTTC.

The chain recombines TRBV9 with TRBJ2-2, with TRBD1 identical over 7 bases. Germline loops: CDR1 SGDLS, CDR2 YYNGEE. V was pared by 6 bases and J by 0 bases, with 2 bases of the junction left unmatched. The CDR3 spans 14 residues. The CDR3 region has the DNA TGTGCCAGCAAAGGGACAGCGAACACCGGGGAGCTGTTTTTT. Amino acids: CASKGTANTGELFF.

This clone appeared a few times. The chain employs TRBV30 and TRBJ2-1; 7 nucleotides line up with TRBD2. Per the germline V gene, CDR1 is GTSNPN and CDR2 is SVGIG (reference sequence). V trimming: 0 bases; J trimming: 4 bases; junction bases outside the gene matches: 6. The CDR3 has 15 amino acids. CDR3 loop: CAWSVGLADYNEQFF. The CDR3, as DNA: TGTGCCTGGAGTGTTGGGCTAGCGGATTACAATGAGCAGTTCTTC.

The chain carries TRBV11-2 and TRBJ1-1; a weak D match, TRBD1 (6 bases). The germline V gene encodes CDR1 SGHAT and CDR2 FQNNGV. V was cut by 4 bases and J by 5 bases, with 11 bases left in between. The CDR3 consists of 13 residues. The CDR3 DNA reads TGTGCCAGCAGCTCCCAAGGGGGAACTGAAGCTTTCTTT. Translated, it gives CASSSQGGTEAFF.

This chain links TRBV9 with TRBJ2-3, with D possibly matching TRBD2 (5 bases). V was shortened by 4 bases and J by 5 bases, with 14 bases between the two germline ends. Germline V gene sequence: CDR1 SGDLS, CDR2 YYNGEE. This CDR3 has 14 amino acids. Written as DNA, the CDR3 is TGTGCCAGCAGCCCTCAGAGGGCCAGAGATACGCAGTATTTT. Amino acid sequence: CASSPQRARDTQYF.

This clone was detected only once. The chain has TRBV5-1 and TRBJ1-5, with TRBD1 as a possible D gene (5 bases). The V end lost 1 base, the J end lost 3 bases, and 11 bases lay between the germline ends. This CDR3 region has 15 residues. CDR1 SGHRS and CDR2 YFSETQ come from the germline V gene. CDR3 coding DNA: TGCGCCAGCAGCTTGAACCCGGGACTCAATCAGCCCCAGCATTTT. Translation: CASSLNPGLNQPQHF.

The chain has TRBV7-8 and TRBJ2-7, with TRBD1 matching over 7 bases. Germline V gives CDR1 SGHVS, CDR2 FQNEAQ. The J segment lost 0 bases and the V segment lost 5 bases, leaving 7 bases of the junction unmatched. The CDR3 spans 15 residues. The CDR3 loop is CASSKGQSLSYEQYV. CDR3 DNA sequence: TGTGCCAGCAGCAAGGGACAGTCACTCTCCTACGAGCAGTACGTC.